These 24 T cell receptor beta chains share one sample of origin, sequenced in a study of blood T cell repertoires in COVID-19. Libraries were prepared by immunoSEQ multiplex PCR; TCRdb keeps only in-frame clonotypes and omits some of them. The sample has 37,000 or so clones; around 85% are singletons. Specimen: peripheral blood. The receptors derive from a man older than 75 with active or convalescent COVID-19.

V usage is TRBV11-2 and J usage is TRBJ1-1, with a weak D call TRBD1 (5 bases). CDR3 size: 16 residues. V was pared by 6 bases and J by 1 base, with 18 bases between. The germline V gene has CDR1 SGHAT and CDR2 FQNNGV. Here the CDR3 DNA reads TGTGCCAGCAGGGCCGCGACGGTCAGGGAGAACACTGAAGCTTTCTTT. Translating it yields CASRAATVRENTEAFF.

The chain carries TRBV5-1 and TRBJ2-7, with 8 nucleotides matching TRBD2. Germline values: CDR1 SGHRS, CDR2 YFSETQ. Unmatched junction bases numbered 6, after V lost 1 base and J lost 3 bases. CDR3 size: 15 residues. As DNA, the CDR3 is TGCGCCAGCAGCTTGACCAATAGCGGGGTCTACGAGCAGTACTTC. This codes for CASSLTNSGVYEQYF.

This clone turned up a few times. The J gene is TRBJ1-3, the V gene TRBV4-1; D may be TRBD1 (5 bases). The CDR3 sequence is 15 residues long. The V gene lost 4 bases and the J gene lost 3 bases, with 13 bases spanning the gap. Germline V gene sequence: CDR1 MGHRA, CDR2 YSYEKL. The CDR3 region has the DNA TGCGCCAGCAGCCGATCAACAGGTGGTGGAAACACCATATATTTT. Its translation is CASSRSTGGGNTIYF.

J is TRBJ1-2 and V is TRBV4-3; 8 positions agree with TRBD1. Germline V gene lookup returns CDR1 LGHNA and CDR2 YSLEER. After removal of 3 bases from V and 7 bases from J, the junction contained 10 bases not matched to a gene. CDR3 length: 15 residues. The CDR3 loop is CASSHPTGQGRGYTF. For the CDR3, the DNA is TGCGCCAGCAGCCACCCAACCGGACAGGGCCGTGGCTACACCTTC.

The chain couples TRBV5-6 to TRBJ2-1; D is perhaps TRBD2 (5 bases). The CDR3 has 15 amino acids. Trimming shortened V by 4 bases and J by 12 bases, and 23 bases separated the two germline ends. Looked up from germline, CDR1 is SGHDT and CDR2 is YYEEEE. In DNA, the CDR3 is TGTGCCAGCAGCCTATTAACCGGGCCCCCCGGAGGGCAGTTCTTC. This gives the protein CASSLLTGPPGGQFF.

The V call is TRBV19, the J call TRBJ2-1; D possibly corresponds to TRBD2 (6 bases). V was shortened by 3 bases and J by 5 bases, with 17 bases between the two germline ends. This CDR3 comprises 16 residues. CDR1 LNHDA and CDR2 SQIVND come from the germline V gene (reference sequence). This CDR3 reads CASSIRGPAGNNEQFF. The CDR3 DNA follows: TGTGCCAGTAGTATTAGGGGCCCGGCGGGGAACAATGAGCAGTTCTTC.

As concerns this clone: The junction and the germline gene differ at one end; a read error may be behind it. V is TRBV7-8 and J is TRBJ2-3; TRBD1 matches 7 bases. The CDR3 contains 12 residues. Per germline, CDR1 SGHVS and CDR2 FQNEAQ. In DNA, the CDR3 is TGTGCCAGCAGCCCTTCGGTGGGACAGCCTGCATTT. It is translated as CASSPSVGQPAF.

The sample holds a few counts of this clone. V is TRBV15 and J is TRBJ1-2; 7 bases match TRBD1. CDR3 length: 15 residues. Trimming took 0 bases from V and 4 from J; bases not matched to a gene: 5. Germline CDR1 LNHNV, CDR2 YYDKDF (reference sequence). The CDR3 loop reads CATSRDGGTAYGYTF. The DNA of the CDR3 is TGTGCCACCAGCAGAGATGGCGGGACAGCCTATGGCTACACCTTC.

The chain combines TRBV5-1 with TRBJ1-3; no clear D gene. The CDR3 length is 13 residues. Germline V gives CDR1 SGHRS, CDR2 YFSETQ. Trimming left V 4 bases short and J 2 bases short, with 7 bases between. CDR3 sequence reads: CASSLFTGNTIYF. For the CDR3, the DNA is TGCGCCAGCAGCCTATTCACTGGAAACACCATATATTTT.

By its share, this clone is medium-sized. The chain employs TRBV27 and TRBJ1-1, with D possibly matching TRBD1 (6 bases). V was shortened by 5 bases and J by 0 bases, with 13 bases between the two germline ends. CDR1 is MNHEY, CDR2 SMNVEV, per germline (reference sequence). CDR3 length equals 15 residues. The CDR3 DNA follows: TGTGCCAGCAGTCAGGGGTTGTATTTGAACACTGAAGCTTTCTTT. Its protein is CASSQGLYLNTEAFF.

The CDR3: CASSLDGTGFYGYTF. The CDR3 region has the DNA TGTGCCAGCAGCCTCGACGGGACAGGGTTCTATGGCTACACCTTC. The chain is built from TRBV9 and TRBJ1-2, with 9 bases fitting TRBD1. J lost 4 bases, V lost 4 bases, and 8 bases had no gene match. The CDR3 has 15 amino acids. Germline CDR1 reads SGDLS; CDR2 reads YYNGEE.

The J gene is TRBJ1-1, the V gene TRBV11-3; D call uncertain. V was pared by 4 bases and J by 10 bases, with 25 bases between. The length of the CDR3 is 16 residues. Germline values: CDR1 SGHNT, CDR2 YENEEA. CDR3 DNA: TGTGCCAGCAGCTGGGGTCCCGGAGGGAAACAACGAGCAGCTTTCTTT. It specifies CASSWGPGGKQRAAFF.

J is TRBJ1-2 and V is TRBV6-1; 9 bases align to TRBD1. Germline V gene sequence: CDR1 MNHNS, CDR2 SASEGT. The CDR3 has 17 amino acids. V gave up 4 bases and J gave up 2 bases; unmatched junction bases: 11. This chain's CDR3 is CASSGDRDWGRNYGYTF. For the CDR3, the DNA is TGTGCCAGCAGTGGGGACAGGGACTGGGGGAGGAACTATGGCTACACCTTC.

This clone was detected only once. The CDR3 loop reads CASSFTTALQETQYF. DNA of the CDR3: TGTGCCAGCAGCTTCACAACAGCTCTACAAGAGACCCAGTACTTC. The chain recombines TRBV5-6 with TRBJ2-5; D remains unclear. The germline V gene encodes CDR1 SGHDT and CDR2 YYEEEE. The CDR3 totals 15 residues. Trimming shortened V by 2 bases and J by 2 bases, and 13 bases separated the two germline ends.

This clone was detected only once. The V call is TRBV11-3, the J call TRBJ2-3; 15 bases agree with TRBD2. The length of the CDR3 is 18 residues. Germline loops: CDR1 SGHNT, CDR2 YENEEA. J lost 3 bases, V lost 5 bases, and 9 bases had no gene match. The CDR3 region is CASSTRTSGGAPTDTQYF. CDR3 in DNA: TGTGCCAGCAGCACCCGGACTAGCGGGGGGGCCCCGACAGATACGCAGTATTTT.

A few counts support this clone. The V gene is TRBV4-1, the J gene TRBJ2-5; 9 bases fit TRBD2. Looked up from germline, CDR1 is MGHRA and CDR2 is YSYEKL. CDR3 size: 15 residues. J lost 5 bases, V lost 4 bases, and 8 bases had no gene match. CDR3 in amino acids: CASSLSGGSGETQYF. The CDR3 nucleotides are TGCGCCAGCAGCCTCAGCGGGGGGAGTGGGGAGACCCAGTACTTC.

This clone was detected only a few times. The chain couples TRBV13 to TRBJ1-2; a weak D match, TRBD1 (6 bases). This CDR3 region has 15 residues. Germline CDR1 and CDR2: PRHDT and FYEKMQ (reference sequence). Trimming took 0 bases from V and 6 from J, leaving 14 bases between them. The CDR3, as DNA: TGTGCCAGCAGCTTAGGCACCTCCGGGACAAATGGCTACACCTTC. This sequence encodes CASSLGTSGTNGYTF.

The chain links TRBV11-3 to TRBJ1-1, with 7 positions matching TRBD1. The junction had 11 bases not matched to a gene; V was cut back by 5 bases and J by 5 bases. CDR3 length equals 15 residues. CDR1 and CDR2 (germline): SGHNT, YENEEA. The CDR3 sequence: CASSREGAADTEAFF. DNA for the CDR3: TGTGCCAGCAGCAGAGAGGGGGCTGCGGATACTGAAGCTTTCTTT.

This chain connects TRBV24-1 to TRBJ2-3; 11 nucleotides line up with TRBD2. Per the germline V gene, CDR1 is KGHDR and CDR2 is SFDVKD. There are 19 residues in the CDR3. J gave up 2 bases and V 4 bases, and 13 bases lay outside the gene matches. The CDR3 DNA reads TGTGCCACCAGTGACCCAAGCTCTAGCGGGGGGCCCTACACAGATACGCAGTATTTT. Protein product: CATSDPSSSGGPYTDTQYF.

The genes are TRBV28 and TRBJ2-1, with a possible D match to TRBD2 (7 bases). The CDR3 consists of 17 residues. CDR1 is MDHEN and CDR2 is SYDVKM in the germline V gene. V lost 6 bases and J lost 6, with 24 bases in between. Written as DNA, the CDR3 is TGTGCCAGCAGCCCGGGAAGGGGGAGGGCCCAGATCAATGAGCAGTTCTTC. This encodes CASSPGRGRAQINEQFF. Filled out from reference TRBV28 and TRBJ2-1, the complete variable domain reads DVKVTQSSRYLVKRTGEKVFLECVQDMDHENMFWYRQDPGLGLRLIYFSYDVKMKEKGDIPEGYSVSREKKERFSLILESASTNQTSMYLCASSPGRGRAQINEQFFGPGTRLTVL.

This clone has at least ten counts. V is TRBV6-2 or TRBV6-3 and J is TRBJ2-5; 8 nucleotides agree with TRBD2. There are 15 residues in the CDR3. The germline V gene has CDR1 MNHEY and CDR2 SVGEGT. Trimming took 5 bases from V and 0 from J; bases not matched to a gene: 5. The CDR3 DNA sequence: TGTGCCAGCAGTGGGATAGCGGGAAACCAAGAGACCCAGTACTTC. Amino acid sequence: CASSGIAGNQETQYF.

The V gene is TRBV9, the J gene TRBJ2-1; D remains ambiguous. Looked up from germline, CDR1 is SGDLS and CDR2 is YYNGEE. This CDR3 comprises 13 residues. The V and J ends lost 2 bases and 9 bases respectively, with 12 bases between them. Here the CDR3 reads CASSVSTGSEQFF. CDR3 bases: TGTGCCAGCAGCGTCTCCACGGGTAGTGAGCAGTTCTTC.

DNA of the CDR3: TGTGCCAGTTCCCAACCCCCCCTACGAGGGTTTACGAACACTGAAGCTTTCTTT. Translating it yields CASSQPPLRGFTNTEAFF. The chain couples TRBV19 to TRBJ1-1; D gene ambiguous. The germline gives CDR1 LNHDA, CDR2 SQIVND (reference sequence). Trimming removed 8 bases at V and 1 base at J, with 26 bases between. The CDR3 is 18 amino acids.

This rearrangement joins TRBV20-1 to TRBJ2-5, with TRBD2 matching 10 bases. In germline, CDR1 is DFQATT, CDR2 SNEGSKA (reference sequence). The CDR3 loop spans 18 amino acids. Trimming at V came to 3 bases and at J to 1 base, leaving 14 bases not matched to a gene. Here the CDR3 reads CSASSSGGPTWFQETQYF. For the CDR3, the DNA is TGCAGTGCTAGTTCTAGCGGGGGCCCAACATGGTTCCAAGAGACCCAGTACTTC.